This TCR beta chain was captured by sequencing in a study of cytomegalovirus exposure and HLA in healthy donors. Study outcomes and limitations: Published work reported that the classifier diagnosed cytomegalovirus status with high specificity and sensitivity.

There are 15 residues in the CDR3. The J segment lost 9 bases and the V segment lost 2 bases, leaving 11 bases of the junction unmatched. From germline, CDR1 is SGHKS and CDR2 YYEKEE (reference sequence). The PCR contained 60 Vbeta and 13 Jbeta primers. Here immunoSEQ multiplex PCR was the method, and the copy in TCRdb shows in-frame clones only, minus some. The data hold some 130,000 clones, with about 74% observed a single time. On this clone itself: What it binds is not known.

Sequences were obtained from PBMCs. V gene TRBV5-5 combines with J gene TRBJ2-1, with TRBD1 matching 7 bases. This TCR was recovered from a male donor in good health and CMV-seronegative. In DNA, the CDR3 is TGTGCCAGCAGCTTTTGGCTTCGGACAGGTGGTGAGCAGTTCTTC. Translated: CASSFWLRTGGEQFF.